This T cell receptor beta chain was profiled in a study of blood T cell repertoires in COVID-19. From germline, CDR1 is KGHSH and CDR2 LQKENI. V lost 0 bases to trimming and J lost 7 bases, with 12 bases between them. The CDR3 is 14 residues long. Some clones are missing from TCRdb's copy, which holds only in-frame ones; the method was immunoSEQ multiplex PCR. The table has around 60,000 clones, around 77% seen once. Sequenced material: peripheral blood. The chain links TRBV18 to TRBJ1-2; D gene ambiguous. The TCR comes from an elderly man with active or convalescent COVID-19. CDR3 region: CASSPPSQVIGYTF. Here the CDR3 DNA reads TGTGCCAGCTCACCACCGAGTCAGGTCATTGGCTACACCTTC.